The 3 T cell receptor beta chains reported below all come from one sample, sequenced in a study of CD4 T cells in relation to SARS-CoV-2 and coronaviruses. Libraries were prepared by immunoSEQ multiplex PCR; TCRdb keeps only in-frame clonotypes and omits some of them. The table lists some 65,000 clones, 75% to 90% of them singletons, with around 1.5% in the top ten. CD4+ T cells from unexposed donors were obtained before the COVID-19 pandemic (2011-2018). The sample was memory CD4+ T cells from PBMCs. Source of these receptors: a human donor in good health.

The rearrangement links TRBV27 to TRBJ1-2; the D gene is possibly TRBD1 (5 bases). This CDR3 comprises 13 residues. Looked up from germline, CDR1 is MNHEY and CDR2 is SMNVEV (reference sequence). Trimming pared 5 bases from V and 4 bases from J, leaving 11 bases between. Here the CDR3 reads CASSPAGIYGYTF. CDR3 nucleotide sequence: TGTGCCAGCAGTCCGGCAGGGATCTATGGCTACACCTTC.

J is TRBJ2-1 and V is TRBV18, with 8 bases that match TRBD1. V gave up 5 bases and J gave up 4 bases; unmatched junction bases: 13. The CDR3 length is 17 residues. CDR1 KGHSH and CDR2 LQKENI come from the germline V gene. The CDR3 DNA sequence: TGTGCCAGCTCAATTTCAATAAGGACAGGGAATTACAATGAGCAGTTCTTC. Translating it yields CASSISIRTGNYNEQFF.

This rearrangement joins TRBV18 to TRBJ2-2, with D unresolved. The CDR3 is 14 residues long. The V and J ends lost 2 bases and 3 bases respectively, with 7 bases between them. Looked up from germline, CDR1 is KGHSH and CDR2 is LQKENI. In DNA form, the CDR3 reads TGTGCCAGCTCACCAGGAACCGACACCGGGGAGCTGTTTTTT. It specifies CASSPGTDTGELFF.